This passage covers 11 T cell receptor beta chains from one sample sequenced in a study of post-analysis software for immune sequencing data. Incorporated into the TCR beta cDNA libraries were unique molecular identifiers, which served to reduce PCR and sequencing biases. One entry per CDR3 protein results from TCRdb running MiXCR on the PCR reads. Of 750,000 to 950,000 distinct CDR3 sequences listed, roughly half are singletons. These receptors have no known antigen. Notes on the study in general: With TRBV5-6, TRBV5-1 and TRBV20-1 included, about five TRBV segments were more frequent in patients than in controls.

The sequenced sample was blood. Receptor source: a girl aged 5 to 17 with multiple sclerosis.

Regarding this clonotype: A single base separates this from a much larger clone, so it may be a read error. The chain carries TRBV6-5 and TRBJ2-7; 8 bases align to TRBD2. This CDR3 spans 13 amino acids. With V trimmed by 6 bases and J by 3 bases, 4 bases remained unmatched. The V gene's germline CDR1 is MNHEY and CDR2 SVGAGI. This CDR3 is CASSFTSGYEQYF. In DNA, the CDR3 is TGTGCCAGCAGCTTTACTAGCGGCTACGAGCAGTACTTC.

This clonotype was detected only a few times. J is TRBJ2-7 and V is TRBV29-1; TRBD2 is a possible D gene (6 bases). The germline V gene encodes CDR1 SQVTM and CDR2 ANQGSEA. Trimming took 4 bases from V and 6 from J, leaving 13 bases between them. The CDR3 has 12 residues. The CDR3 nucleotides read TGCAGCGTTGCTTTATTTAGCGGCGAGCAGTACTTC. This translates into CSVALFSGEQYF.

The chain joins TRBV20-1 to TRBJ1-1; D gene unclear. The CDR3 extends over 14 amino acids. V lost 6 bases and J lost 0, with 14 bases in between. Germline CDR1 DFQATT, CDR2 SNEGSKA (reference sequence). DNA of the CDR3: TGCAGTGCCCAACGCGGACCAATGAACACTGAAGCTTTCTTT. Amino acid sequence: CSAQRGPMNTEAFF.

The chain joins TRBV20-1 to TRBJ1-3, with D perhaps TRBD1 (6 bases). The CDR3 consists of 15 residues. The V end lost 3 bases, the J end lost 4 bases, and 16 bases lay between the germline ends. Germline values: CDR1 DFQATT, CDR2 SNEGSKA (reference sequence). CDR3 amino acids: CSASPGGLRGNTIYF. Written as DNA, the CDR3 is TGCAGTGCTAGCCCGGGGGGGCTGAGAGGAAACACCATATATTTT.

In this sample, this clonotype turned up once. V and J are TRBV4-2 and TRBJ1-1; D not certain. The CDR3 is 14 residues long. V was clipped by 3 bases and J by 4 bases, with 12 bases between them. Germline CDR1 reads LGHNA; CDR2 reads YNFKEQ. CDR3 in DNA: TGTGCCAGCAGCCATTTGAGGGTGGGCACTGAAGCTTTCTTT. Its protein is CASSHLRVGTEAFF.

The V call is TRBV29-1, the J call TRBJ2-7, with TRBD1 matching 12 bases. This CDR3 spans 17 amino acids. The trim removed 6 bases at V and 3 bases at J, leaving 15 bases unmatched. The V gene's germline CDR1 is SQVTM and CDR2 ANQGSEA. The CDR3 DNA sequence: TGCAGCGTGAAAATACCGGGACAGGGGGCACGTCGCTACGAGCAGTACTTC. Residues: CSVKIPGQGARRYEQYF.

This clonotype was found a few times. J is TRBJ1-5 and V is TRBV6-2 or TRBV6-3, with 10 bases lining up with TRBD1. Germline loops: CDR1 MNHEY, CDR2 SVGEGT. V lost 4 bases, J lost 0 bases, and 24 bases stayed unmatched. The CDR3 is 23 amino acids. The CDR3 nucleotides are TGTGCCAGCAGTTCTCTCGATCTCCATCCACGGGACAGGGGCGATTATAGCAATCAGCCCCAGCATTTT. It yields the protein CASSSLDLHPRDRGDYSNQPQHF.

This clonotype was recorded a few times. The V call is TRBV15, the J call TRBJ2-7; TRBD2 matches 7 bases. The CDR3 loop spans 15 amino acids. Germline trimming cut 0 bases from V and 6 bases from J; bases unmatched to any gene: 8. In germline, CDR1 is LNHNV, CDR2 YYDKDF (reference sequence). This CDR3 reads CATSREKGGPGEQYF. CDR3 DNA sequence: TGTGCCACCAGCAGAGAAAAGGGAGGGCCGGGCGAGCAGTACTTC.

In DNA form, the CDR3 reads TGTGCCAGCAGTTACTCGAGTCGCACAGATACGCAGTATTTT. Protein: CASSYSSRTDTQYF. The chain carries TRBV6-5 and TRBJ2-3; D ambiguous. CDR3 size: 14 residues. V was cut by 0 bases and J by 1 base, with 5 bases left in between. Germline CDR1 MNHEY, CDR2 SVGAGI.

This chain uses TRBV7-9 with TRBJ2-5, with D unclear. Germline loops: CDR1 SEHNR, CDR2 FQNEAQ (reference sequence). The CDR3 length is 15 residues. The V gene lost 6 bases and the J gene lost 2 bases, with 16 bases spanning the gap. CDR3 sequence reads: CASSFGPFVQETQYF. CDR3 DNA sequence: TGTGCCAGCAGTTTCGGCCCCTTCGTTCAAGAGACCCAGTACTTC.

This clonotype was found a few times. This rearrangement joins TRBV11-2 to TRBJ2-1; 11 bases agree with TRBD2. The V gene's germline CDR1 is SGHAT and CDR2 FQNNGV. The CDR3 extends over 17 amino acids. V dropped 5 bases and J dropped 8; count of bases not matched to a gene: 14. Here the CDR3 DNA reads TGTGCCAGCAGCGTCCCCACTAGCGGGGGCTTATTAGATGAGCAGTTCTTC. Protein product: CASSVPTSGGLLDEQFF.